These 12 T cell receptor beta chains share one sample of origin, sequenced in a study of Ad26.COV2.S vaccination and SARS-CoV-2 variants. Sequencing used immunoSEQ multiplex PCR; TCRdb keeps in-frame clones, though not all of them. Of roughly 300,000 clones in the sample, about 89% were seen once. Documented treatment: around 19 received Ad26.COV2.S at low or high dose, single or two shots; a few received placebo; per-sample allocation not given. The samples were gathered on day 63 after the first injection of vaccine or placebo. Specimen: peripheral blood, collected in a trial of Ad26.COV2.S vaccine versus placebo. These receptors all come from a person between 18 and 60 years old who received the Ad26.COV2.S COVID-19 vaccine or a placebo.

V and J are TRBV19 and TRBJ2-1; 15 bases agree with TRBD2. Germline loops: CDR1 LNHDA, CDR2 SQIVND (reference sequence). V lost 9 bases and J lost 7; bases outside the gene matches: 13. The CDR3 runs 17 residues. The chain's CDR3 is CASSGTSGGYSVNEQFF. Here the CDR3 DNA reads TGTGCCAGCTCCGGGACTAGCGGGGGGTACTCGGTGAATGAGCAGTTCTTC.

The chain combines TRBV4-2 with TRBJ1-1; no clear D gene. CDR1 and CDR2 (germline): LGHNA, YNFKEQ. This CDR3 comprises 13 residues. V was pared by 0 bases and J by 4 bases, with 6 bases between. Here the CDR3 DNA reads TGTGCCAGCAGCCAAGAAGGAGTCACTGAAGCTTTCTTT. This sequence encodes CASSQEGVTEAFF.

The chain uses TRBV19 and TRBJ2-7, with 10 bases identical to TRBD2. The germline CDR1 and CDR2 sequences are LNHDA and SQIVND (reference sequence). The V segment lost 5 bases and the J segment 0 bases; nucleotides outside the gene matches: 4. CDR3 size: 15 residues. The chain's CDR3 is CASSLSSGSSYEQYF. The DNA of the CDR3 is TGTGCCAGTAGTTTGTCTAGCGGGAGCTCCTACGAGCAGTACTTC.

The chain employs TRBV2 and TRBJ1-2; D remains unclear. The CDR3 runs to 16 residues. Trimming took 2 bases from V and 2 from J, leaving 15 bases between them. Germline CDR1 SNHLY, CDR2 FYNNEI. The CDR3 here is CASSEIGLTANYGYTF. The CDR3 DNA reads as TGTGCCAGCAGTGAAATCGGACTAACAGCCAACTATGGCTACACCTTC.

CDR3 loop: CASSVRDNEQFF. CDR3 DNA sequence: TGTGCCAGCAGCGTTAGAGACAATGAGCAGTTCTTC. The chain combines TRBV9 with TRBJ2-1; D is ambiguous. The CDR3 is 12 residues long. CDR1 is SGDLS, CDR2 YYNGEE, per germline. The V gene lost 2 bases and the J gene lost 5 bases, with 5 bases spanning the gap.

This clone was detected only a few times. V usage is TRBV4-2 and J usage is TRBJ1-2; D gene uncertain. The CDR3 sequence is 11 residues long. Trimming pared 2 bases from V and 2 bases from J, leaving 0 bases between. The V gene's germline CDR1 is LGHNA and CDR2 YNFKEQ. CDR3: CASSQNYGYTF. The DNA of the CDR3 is TGTGCCAGCAGCCAAAACTATGGCTACACCTTC.

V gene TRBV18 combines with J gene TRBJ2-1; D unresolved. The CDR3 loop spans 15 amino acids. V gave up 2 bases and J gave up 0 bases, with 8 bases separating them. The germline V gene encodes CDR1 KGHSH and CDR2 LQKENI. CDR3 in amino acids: CASSPNPRSYNEQFF. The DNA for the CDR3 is TGTGCCAGCTCACCAAACCCGCGCTCCTACAATGAGCAGTTCTTC.

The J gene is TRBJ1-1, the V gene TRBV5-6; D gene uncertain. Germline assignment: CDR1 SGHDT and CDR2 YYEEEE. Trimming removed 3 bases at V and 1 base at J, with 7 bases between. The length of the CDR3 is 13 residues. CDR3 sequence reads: CASSSPQNTEAFF. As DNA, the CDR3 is TGTGCCAGCAGCTCTCCACAGAACACTGAAGCTTTCTTT.

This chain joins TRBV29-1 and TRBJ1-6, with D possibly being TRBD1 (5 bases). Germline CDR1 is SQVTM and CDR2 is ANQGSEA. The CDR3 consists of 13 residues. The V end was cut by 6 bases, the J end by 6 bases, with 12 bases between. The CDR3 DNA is TGCAGCGTGACAGAAAGTGGTAATTCACCCCTCCACTTT. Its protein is CSVTESGNSPLHF.

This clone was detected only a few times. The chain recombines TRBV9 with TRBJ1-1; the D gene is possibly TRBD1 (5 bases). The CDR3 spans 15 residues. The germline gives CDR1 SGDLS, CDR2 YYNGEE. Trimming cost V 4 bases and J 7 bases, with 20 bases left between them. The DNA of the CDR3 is TGTGCCAGCAGCCCCACGGACCGGGGGAGCAGTGAAGCTTTCTTT. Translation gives CASSPTDRGSSEAFF.

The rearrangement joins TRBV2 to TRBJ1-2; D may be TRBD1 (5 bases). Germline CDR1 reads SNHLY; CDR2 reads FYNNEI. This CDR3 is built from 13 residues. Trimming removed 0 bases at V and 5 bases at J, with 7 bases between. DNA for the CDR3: TGTGCCAGCAGTGAAGCACCAGGGTATGGCTACACCTTC. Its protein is CASSEAPGYGYTF.

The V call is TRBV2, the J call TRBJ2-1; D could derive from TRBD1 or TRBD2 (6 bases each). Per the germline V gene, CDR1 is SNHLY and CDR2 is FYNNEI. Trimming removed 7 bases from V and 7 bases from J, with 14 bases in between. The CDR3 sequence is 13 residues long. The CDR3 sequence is CASNPGAQNEQFF. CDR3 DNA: TGTGCCAGCAACCCGGGGGCGCAGAATGAGCAGTTCTTC.